Given below is one TCR beta chain in context. Its target is not known. This specimen belongs to a study of blood T cells in healthy people across ages. Whole-study results and caveats: The study could not conclusively compare naive and antigen-experienced cells, given its unsorted PBMCs.

The authors drew about 9.9 milliliters of peripheral blood from each donor. PBMCs numbering at least 6 million were isolated per sample. No fewer than 6 micrograms of total RNA were isolated from every sample. Through a sample-barcoded 5' primer and a J-beta primer mix, a second PCR was run for roughly 6 to 11 cycles. TCRdb fed the 5' RACE reads into MiXCR, producing one record per CDR3 protein. This sample carries about 1.1 million distinct CDR3 sequences, under 40% of them seen once, and the ten largest clones take roughly 14%. This TCR was sampled from a man in his late teens or twenties in good health. Sequencing input: blood.

The chain's CDR3 is CASSSMGPRNQPQHF. The CDR3 DNA sequence: TGTGCCAGCTCCTCTATGGGCCCGAGGAATCAGCCCCAGCATTTT. The chain has TRBV18 and TRBJ1-5, with D hard to call. Trimming cost V 6 bases and J 4 bases, with 16 bases left between them. CDR3 size: 15 residues. Germline V CDR1 and CDR2: KGHSH, LQKENI.